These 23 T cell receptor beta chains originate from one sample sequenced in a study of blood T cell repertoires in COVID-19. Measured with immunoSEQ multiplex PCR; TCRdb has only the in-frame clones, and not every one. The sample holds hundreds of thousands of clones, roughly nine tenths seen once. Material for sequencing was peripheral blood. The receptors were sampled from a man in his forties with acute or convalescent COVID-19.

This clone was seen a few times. CDR3 loop: CASSELWVRDRANYGYTF. The DNA for the CDR3 is TGTGCCAGCAGTGAACTGTGGGTCCGAGACAGGGCTAACTATGGCTACACCTTC. This sequence joins TRBV6-1 and TRBJ1-2; 7 nucleotides line up with TRBD1. The CDR3 has 18 amino acids. Trimming took 2 bases from V and 0 from J; bases not matched to a gene: 12. CDR1 and CDR2 from the germline V gene are MNHNS and SASEGT.

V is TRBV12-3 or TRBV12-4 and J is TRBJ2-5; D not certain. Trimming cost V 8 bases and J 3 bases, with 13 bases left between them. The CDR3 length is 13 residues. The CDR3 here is CASGLRREETQYF. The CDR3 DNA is TGTGCCAGCGGATTGCGCCGGGAAGAGACCCAGTACTTC.

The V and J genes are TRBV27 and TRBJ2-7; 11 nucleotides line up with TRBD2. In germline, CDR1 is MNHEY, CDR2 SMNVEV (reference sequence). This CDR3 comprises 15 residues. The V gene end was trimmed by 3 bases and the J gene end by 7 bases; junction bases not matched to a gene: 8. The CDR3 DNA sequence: TGTGCCAGCAGTTTGGGGGTAGCGGGAGGGCGGGAGCAGTACTTC. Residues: CASSLGVAGGREQYF.

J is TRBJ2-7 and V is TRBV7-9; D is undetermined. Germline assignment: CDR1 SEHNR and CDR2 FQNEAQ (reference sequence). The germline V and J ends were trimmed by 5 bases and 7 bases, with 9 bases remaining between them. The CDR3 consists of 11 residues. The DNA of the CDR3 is TGTGCCAGCAGCCCCCAGATTGAGCAGTACTTC. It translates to CASSPQIEQYF.

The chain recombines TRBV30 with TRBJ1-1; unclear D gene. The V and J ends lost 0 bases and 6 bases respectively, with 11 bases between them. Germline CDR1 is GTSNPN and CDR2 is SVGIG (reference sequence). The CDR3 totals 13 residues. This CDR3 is CAWSVGVLPEAFF. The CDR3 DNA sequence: TGTGCCTGGAGTGTAGGAGTTTTGCCTGAAGCTTTCTTT.

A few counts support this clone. The CDR3 spells CASSGIAGEPYNEQFF. CDR3 coding DNA: TGTGCCAGCAGTGGCATAGCGGGAGAGCCCTACAATGAGCAGTTCTTC. The chain combines TRBV25-1 with TRBJ2-1; 9 bases map to TRBD2. After removal of 4 bases from V and 2 bases from J, the junction contained 6 bases not matched to a gene. The CDR3 is made up of 16 amino acids. CDR1 and CDR2 (germline): MGHDK, SYGVNS.

This CDR3 is CASSLAAMGTDTQYF. The CDR3 DNA is TGCGCCAGCAGCTTGGCAGCGATGGGCACAGATACGCAGTATTTT. The V gene is TRBV5-1, the J gene TRBJ2-3; D call uncertain. The germline gives CDR1 SGHRS, CDR2 YFSETQ. Trimming cost V 0 bases and J 1 base, with 9 bases left between them. The CDR3 consists of 15 residues.

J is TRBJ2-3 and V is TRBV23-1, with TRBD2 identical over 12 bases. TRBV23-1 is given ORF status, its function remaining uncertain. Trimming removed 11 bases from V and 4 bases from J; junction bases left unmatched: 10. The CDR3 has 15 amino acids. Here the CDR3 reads CAGETTSGRPDTQYF. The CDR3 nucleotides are TGCGCCGGTGAGACGACTAGCGGGAGACCAGATACGCAGTATTTT.

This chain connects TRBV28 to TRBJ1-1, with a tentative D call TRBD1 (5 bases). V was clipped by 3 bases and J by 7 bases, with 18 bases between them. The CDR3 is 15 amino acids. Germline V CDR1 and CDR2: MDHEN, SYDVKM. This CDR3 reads CASSLVTRGEREAFF. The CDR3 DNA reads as TGTGCCAGCAGTTTGGTCACAAGGGGCGAGCGTGAAGCTTTCTTT.

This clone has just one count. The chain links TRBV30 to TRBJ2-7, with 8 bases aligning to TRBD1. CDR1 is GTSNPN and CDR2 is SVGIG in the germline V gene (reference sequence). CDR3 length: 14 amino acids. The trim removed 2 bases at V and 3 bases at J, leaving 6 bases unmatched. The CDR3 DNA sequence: TGTGCCTGGAGTCGAACAGGGGGACTCTACGAGCAGTACTTC. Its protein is CAWSRTGGLYEQYF.

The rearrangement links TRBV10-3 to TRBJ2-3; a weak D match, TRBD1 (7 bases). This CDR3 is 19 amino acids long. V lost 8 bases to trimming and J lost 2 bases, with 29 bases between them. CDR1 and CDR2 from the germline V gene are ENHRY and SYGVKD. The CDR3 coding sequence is TGTGCCATCGGAGGGTTCCGGGACAGCCGACCGGTTCCCACAGATACGCAGTATTTT. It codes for CAIGGFRDSRPVPTDTQYF.

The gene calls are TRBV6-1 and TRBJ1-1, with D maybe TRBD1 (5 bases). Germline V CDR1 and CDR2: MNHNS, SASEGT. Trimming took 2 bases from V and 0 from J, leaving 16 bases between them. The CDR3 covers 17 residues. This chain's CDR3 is CASSEPQGLGMNTEAFF. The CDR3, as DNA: TGTGCCAGCAGTGAACCCCAGGGACTGGGCATGAACACTGAAGCTTTCTTT.

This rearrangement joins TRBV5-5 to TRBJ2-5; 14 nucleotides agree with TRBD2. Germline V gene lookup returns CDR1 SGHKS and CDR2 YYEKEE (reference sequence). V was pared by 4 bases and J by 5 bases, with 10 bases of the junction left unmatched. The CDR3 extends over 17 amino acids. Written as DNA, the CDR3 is TGTGCCAGCAGCCCGGGACTAGCGGGAGTTGGGGCGGAGACCCAGTACTTC. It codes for CASSPGLAGVGAETQYF.

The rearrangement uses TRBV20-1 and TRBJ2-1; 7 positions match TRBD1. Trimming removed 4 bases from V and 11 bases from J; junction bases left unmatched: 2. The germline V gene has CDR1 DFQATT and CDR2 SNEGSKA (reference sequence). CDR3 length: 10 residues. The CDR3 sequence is CSAKQGKQFF. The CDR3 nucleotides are TGCAGTGCTAAACAGGGGAAGCAGTTCTTC.

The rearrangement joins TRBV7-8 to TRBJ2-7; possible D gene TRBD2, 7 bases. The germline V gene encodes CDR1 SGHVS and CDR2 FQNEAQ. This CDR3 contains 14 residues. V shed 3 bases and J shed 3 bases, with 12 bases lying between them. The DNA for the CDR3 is TGTGCCAGCAGCTTCGCGGGGGCCGGCTACGAGCAGTACTTC. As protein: CASSFAGAGYEQYF. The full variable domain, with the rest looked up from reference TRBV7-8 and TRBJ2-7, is GAGVSQSPRYKVAKRGQDVALRCDPISGHVSLFWYQQALGQGPEFLTYFQNEAQLDKSGLPSDRFFAERPEGSVSTLKIQRTQQEDSAVYLCASSFAGAGYEQYFGPGTRLTVT.

Here the CDR3 reads CASSQRTGDPGGYTF. CDR3 in DNA: TGTGCCAGCAGCCAACGGACAGGGGATCCGGGGGGCTACACCTTC. The chain employs TRBV3-1 (or the pseudogene TRBV3-2) and TRBJ1-2; TRBD1 matches at 9 bases. Trimming took 2 bases from V and 8 from J; bases not matched to a gene: 9. The CDR3 contains 15 residues. Germline V lookup: CDR1 LGHDT, CDR2 YNNKEL (reference sequence).

The CDR3 protein is CASSQLTGEYGYTF. CDR3 nucleotides: TGTGCCAGCAGCCAATTAACAGGGGAGTATGGCTACACCTTC. V usage is TRBV3-1 (or the pseudogene TRBV3-2) and J usage is TRBJ1-2; 7 positions agree with TRBD1. Losses at the gene ends were 2 bases for V and 5 bases for J; bases not matched to a gene: 5. In germline, CDR1 is LGHDT, CDR2 YNNKEL (reference sequence). This CDR3 contains 14 residues.

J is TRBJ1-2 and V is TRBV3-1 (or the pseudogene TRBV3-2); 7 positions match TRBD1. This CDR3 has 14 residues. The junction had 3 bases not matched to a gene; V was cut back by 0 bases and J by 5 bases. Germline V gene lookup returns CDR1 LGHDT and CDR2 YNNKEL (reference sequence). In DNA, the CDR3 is TGTGCCAGCAGCCAAGAAGAGGGGGCTTATGGCTACACCTTC. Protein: CASSQEEGAYGYTF.

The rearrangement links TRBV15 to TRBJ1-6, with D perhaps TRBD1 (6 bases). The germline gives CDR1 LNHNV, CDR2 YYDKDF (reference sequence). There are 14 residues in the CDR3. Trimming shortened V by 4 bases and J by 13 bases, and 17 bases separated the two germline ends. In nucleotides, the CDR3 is TGTGCCACCAGCATACAGGGTGGGGACCTCCCCCTCCACTTT. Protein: CATSIQGGDLPLHF.

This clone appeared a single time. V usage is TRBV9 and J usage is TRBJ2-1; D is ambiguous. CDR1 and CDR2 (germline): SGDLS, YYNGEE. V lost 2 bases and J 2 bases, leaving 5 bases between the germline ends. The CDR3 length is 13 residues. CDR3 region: CASSVVAYNEQFF. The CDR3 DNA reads TGTGCCAGCAGCGTGGTAGCCTACAATGAGCAGTTCTTC.

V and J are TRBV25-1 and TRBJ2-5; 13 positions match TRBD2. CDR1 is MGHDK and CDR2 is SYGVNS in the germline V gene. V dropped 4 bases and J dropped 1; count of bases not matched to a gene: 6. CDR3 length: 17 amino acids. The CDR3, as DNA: TGTGCCAGCAGTGCCCCGGGACTAGCGGGGATCCAAGAGACCCAGTACTTC. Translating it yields CASSAPGLAGIQETQYF.

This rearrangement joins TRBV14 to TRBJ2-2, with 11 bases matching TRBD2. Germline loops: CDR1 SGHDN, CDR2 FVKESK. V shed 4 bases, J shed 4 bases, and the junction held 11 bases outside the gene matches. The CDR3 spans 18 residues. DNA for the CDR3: TGTGCCAGCAGCCCGGGACTAGCGGCGAGGGTGGGCACCGGGGAGCTGTTTTTT. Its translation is CASSPGLAARVGTGELFF.

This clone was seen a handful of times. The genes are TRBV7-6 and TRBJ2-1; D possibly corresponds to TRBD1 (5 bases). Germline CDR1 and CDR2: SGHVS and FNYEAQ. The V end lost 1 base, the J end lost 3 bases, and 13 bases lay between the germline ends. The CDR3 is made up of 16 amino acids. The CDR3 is CASSLEGRNNYNEQFF. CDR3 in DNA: TGTGCCAGCAGCTTAGAGGGGCGAAATAACTACAATGAGCAGTTCTTC.